This T cell receptor (beta chain) was recovered during a study of T cells after yellow fever vaccination. Study-wide background: Each low-cell-number fraction was prepared by means of SMART-Seq v4 Ultra Low Input.

Notes on this clonotype: The antigen is unknown.

V lost 5 bases, J lost 1 base, and 11 bases lay in between. This CDR3 region has 15 residues. CDR1 is LGHDT, CDR2 YNNKEL, per germline (reference sequence). TCRdb re-called the 5' RACE reads through MiXCR, storing one row per CDR3 protein. There are 250,000 to 400,000 distinct CDR3 sequences in the sample; over 4% occur only once, and roughly 24% lies in the top ten. Regarding the study as a whole: Re-detected after boosting: most primary clones, almost 98% of CD4 and about 85% of CD8. The secondary response was weaker, and its peak arrived faster, on day 5 versus 15.

The chain joins TRBV3-1 to TRBJ2-2; possible D gene TRBD1, 5 bases. The sequences come from PBMCs, collected 5 days after the yellow fever booster vaccination. This TCR came from a man in his late teens or twenties who received the YFV17D yellow fever vaccine. The CDR3 DNA is TGTGCCAGCAGCTCTTACGACAGGAACACCGGGGAGCTGTTTTTT. Residues: CASSSYDRNTGELFF.